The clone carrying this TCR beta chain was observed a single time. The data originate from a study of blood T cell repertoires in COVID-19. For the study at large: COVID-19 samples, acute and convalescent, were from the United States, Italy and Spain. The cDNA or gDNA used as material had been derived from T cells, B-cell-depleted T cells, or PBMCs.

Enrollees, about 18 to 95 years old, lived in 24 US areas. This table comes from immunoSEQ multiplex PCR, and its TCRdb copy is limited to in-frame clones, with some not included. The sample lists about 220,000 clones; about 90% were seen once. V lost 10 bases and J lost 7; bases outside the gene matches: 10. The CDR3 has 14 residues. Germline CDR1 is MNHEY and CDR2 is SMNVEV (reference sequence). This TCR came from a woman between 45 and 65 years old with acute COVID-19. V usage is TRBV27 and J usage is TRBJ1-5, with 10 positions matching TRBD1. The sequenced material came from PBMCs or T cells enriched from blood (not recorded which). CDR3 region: CATKGTGVNQPQHF. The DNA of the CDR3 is TGTGCCACCAAAGGGACAGGGGTAAACCAGCCCCAGCATTTT.